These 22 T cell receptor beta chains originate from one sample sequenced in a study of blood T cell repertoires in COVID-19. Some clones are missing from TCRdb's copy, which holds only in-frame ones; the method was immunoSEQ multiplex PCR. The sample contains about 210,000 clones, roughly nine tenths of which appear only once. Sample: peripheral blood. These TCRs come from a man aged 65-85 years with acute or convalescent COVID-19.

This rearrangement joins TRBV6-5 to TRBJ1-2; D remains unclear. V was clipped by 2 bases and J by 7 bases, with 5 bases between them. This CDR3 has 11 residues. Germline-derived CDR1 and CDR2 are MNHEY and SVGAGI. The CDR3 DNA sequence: TGTGCCAGCAGTTACGGGCGTGGCTACACCTTC. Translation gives CASSYGRGYTF.

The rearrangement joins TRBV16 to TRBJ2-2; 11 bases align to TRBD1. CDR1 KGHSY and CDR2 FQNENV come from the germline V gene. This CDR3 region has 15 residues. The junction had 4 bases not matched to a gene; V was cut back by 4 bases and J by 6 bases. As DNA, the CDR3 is TGTGCCAGCAGCCGTGGACAGGGGGCAGCCGGGGAGCTGTTTTTT. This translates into CASSRGQGAAGELFF.

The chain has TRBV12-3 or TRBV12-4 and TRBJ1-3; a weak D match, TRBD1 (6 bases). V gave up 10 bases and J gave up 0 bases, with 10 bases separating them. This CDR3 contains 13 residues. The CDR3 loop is CATRTASGNTIYF. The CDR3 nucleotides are TGTGCCACCCGGACAGCCTCTGGAAACACCATATATTTT.

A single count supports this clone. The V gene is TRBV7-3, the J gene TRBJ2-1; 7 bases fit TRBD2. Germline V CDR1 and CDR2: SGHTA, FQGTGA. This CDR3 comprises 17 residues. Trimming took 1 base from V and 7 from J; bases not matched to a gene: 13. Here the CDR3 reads CASSLNPAGAAGNEQFF. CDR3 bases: TGTGCCAGCAGCTTAAACCCGGCTGGGGCAGCGGGAAATGAGCAGTTCTTC.

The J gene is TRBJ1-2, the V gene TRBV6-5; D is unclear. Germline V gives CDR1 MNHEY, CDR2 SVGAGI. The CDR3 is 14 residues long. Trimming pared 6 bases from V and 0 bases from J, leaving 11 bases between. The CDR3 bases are TGTGCCAGCAGACCCGGAGATACTAACTATGGCTACACCTTC. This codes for CASRPGDTNYGYTF.

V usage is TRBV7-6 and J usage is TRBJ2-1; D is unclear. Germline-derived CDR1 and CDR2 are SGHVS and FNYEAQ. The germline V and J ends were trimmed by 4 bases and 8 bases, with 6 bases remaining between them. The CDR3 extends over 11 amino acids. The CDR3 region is CASSSLDEQFF. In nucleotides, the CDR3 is TGTGCCAGCAGCTCCTTAGATGAGCAGTTCTTC. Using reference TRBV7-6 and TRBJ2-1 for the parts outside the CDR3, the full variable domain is GAGVSQSPRYKVTKRGQDVALRCDPISGHVSLYWYRQALGQGPEFLTYFNYEAQQDKSGLPNDRFSAERPEGSISTLTIQRTEQRDSAMYRCASSSLDEQFFGPGTRLTVL.

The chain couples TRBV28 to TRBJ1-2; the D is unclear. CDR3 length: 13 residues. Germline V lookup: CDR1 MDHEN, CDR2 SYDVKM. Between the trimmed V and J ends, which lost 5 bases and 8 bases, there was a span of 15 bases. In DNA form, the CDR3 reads TGTGCCAGCAGTGCAATAGACGAGAGGGGCTACACCTTC. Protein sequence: CASSAIDERGYTF.

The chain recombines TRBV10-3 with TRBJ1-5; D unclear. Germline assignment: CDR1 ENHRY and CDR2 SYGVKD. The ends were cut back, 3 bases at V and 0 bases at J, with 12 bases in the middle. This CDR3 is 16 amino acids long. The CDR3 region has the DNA TGTGCCATCAGTGACGGAGGGCCGGGTAGCAATCAGCCCCAGCATTTT. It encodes CAISDGGPGSNQPQHF.

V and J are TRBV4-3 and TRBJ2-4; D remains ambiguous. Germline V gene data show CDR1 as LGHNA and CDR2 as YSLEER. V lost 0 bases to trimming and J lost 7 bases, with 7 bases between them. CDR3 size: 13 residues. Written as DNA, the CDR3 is TGCGCCAGCAGCCAAGATCGAGCCAACATTCAGTACTTC. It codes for CASSQDRANIQYF.

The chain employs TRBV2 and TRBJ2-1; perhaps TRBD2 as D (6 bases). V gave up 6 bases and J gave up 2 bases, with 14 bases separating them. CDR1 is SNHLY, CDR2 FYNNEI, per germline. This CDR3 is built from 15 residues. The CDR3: CASREREVAYNEQFF. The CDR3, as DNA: TGTGCCAGCAGGGAAAGGGAGGTGGCCTACAATGAGCAGTTCTTC.

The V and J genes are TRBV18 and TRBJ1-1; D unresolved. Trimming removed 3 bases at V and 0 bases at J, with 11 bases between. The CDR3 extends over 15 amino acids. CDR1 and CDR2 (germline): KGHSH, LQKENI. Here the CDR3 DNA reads TGTGCCAGCTCACCGGTGACTGCTCTGAACACTGAAGCTTTCTTT. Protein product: CASSPVTALNTEAFF.

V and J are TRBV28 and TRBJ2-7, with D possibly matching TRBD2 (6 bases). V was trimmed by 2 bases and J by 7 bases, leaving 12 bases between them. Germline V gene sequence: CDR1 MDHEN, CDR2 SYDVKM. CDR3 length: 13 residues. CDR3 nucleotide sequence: TGTGCCAGCAGTTTACAACAGACTAGGGAGCAGTACTTC. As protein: CASSLQQTREQYF.

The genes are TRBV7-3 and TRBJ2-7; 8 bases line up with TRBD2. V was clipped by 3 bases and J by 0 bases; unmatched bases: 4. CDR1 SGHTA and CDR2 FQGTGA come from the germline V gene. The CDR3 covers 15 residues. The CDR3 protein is CASSLTGGGSYEQYF. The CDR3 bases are TGTGCCAGCAGCTTGACGGGAGGGGGCTCCTACGAGCAGTACTTC.

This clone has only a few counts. The CDR3 DNA sequence: TGTGCCACACGAGGACAGGGGAGGGGTGAAGCTTTCTTT. Its translation: CATRGQGRGEAFF. V is TRBV24-1 and J is TRBJ1-1; 9 nucleotides align to TRBD1. Germline CDR1 is KGHDR and CDR2 is SFDVKD. Trimming took 10 bases from V and 7 from J; bases not matched to a gene: 9. The CDR3 is 13 residues long.

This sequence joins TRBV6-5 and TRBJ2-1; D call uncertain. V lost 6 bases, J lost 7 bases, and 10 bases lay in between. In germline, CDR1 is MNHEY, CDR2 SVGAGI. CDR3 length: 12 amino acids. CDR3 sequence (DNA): TGTGCCAGCAGAGGAGTCGGTAATGAGCAGTTCTTC. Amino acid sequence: CASRGVGNEQFF.

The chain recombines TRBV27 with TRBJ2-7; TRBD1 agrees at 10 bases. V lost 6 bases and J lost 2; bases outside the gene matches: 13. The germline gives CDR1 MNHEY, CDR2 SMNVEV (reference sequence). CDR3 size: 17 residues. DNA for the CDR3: TGTGCCAGCAGCCAAGCAAGGTCCGGGACAGGGGCCTACGAGCAGTACTTC. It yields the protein CASSQARSGTGAYEQYF.

CDR3 coding DNA: TGTGCCAGCAGTGTTTTAGCTAGCGGGATATACAATGAGCAGTTCTTC. Protein sequence: CASSVLASGIYNEQFF. This chain joins TRBV6-1 and TRBJ2-1; 9 nucleotides line up with TRBD2. CDR1 and CDR2 from the germline V gene are MNHNS and SASEGT. The V gene end was trimmed by 4 bases and the J gene end by 4 bases; junction bases not matched to a gene: 8. The CDR3 runs 16 residues.

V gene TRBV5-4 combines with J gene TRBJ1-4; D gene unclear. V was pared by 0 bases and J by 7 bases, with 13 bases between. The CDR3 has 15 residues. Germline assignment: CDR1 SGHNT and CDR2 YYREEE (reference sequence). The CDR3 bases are TGTGCCAGCAGCTTGGGGAACCGGCGGGGTGAAAAACTGTTTTTT. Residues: CASSLGNRRGEKLFF.

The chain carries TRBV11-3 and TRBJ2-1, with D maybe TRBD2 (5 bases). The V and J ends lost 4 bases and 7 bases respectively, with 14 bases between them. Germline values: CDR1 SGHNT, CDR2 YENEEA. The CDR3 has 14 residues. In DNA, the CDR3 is TGTGCCAGCAGCTCCCCGCCGGGAACTAATGAGCAGTTCTTC. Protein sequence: CASSSPPGTNEQFF. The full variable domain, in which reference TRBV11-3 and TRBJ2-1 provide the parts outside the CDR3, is EAGVVQSPRYKIIEKKQPVAFWCNPISGHNTLYWYLQNLGQGPELLIRYENEEAVDDSQLPKDRFSAERLKGVDSTLKIQPAELGDSAVYLCASSSPPGTNEQFFGPGTRLTVL.

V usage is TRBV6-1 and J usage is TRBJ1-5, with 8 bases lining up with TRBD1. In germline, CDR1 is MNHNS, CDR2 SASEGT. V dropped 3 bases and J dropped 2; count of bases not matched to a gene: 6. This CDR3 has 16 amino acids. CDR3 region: CASSEVPTGGNQPQHF. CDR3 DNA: TGTGCCAGCAGTGAGGTCCCGACAGGGGGCAATCAGCCCCAGCATTTT.

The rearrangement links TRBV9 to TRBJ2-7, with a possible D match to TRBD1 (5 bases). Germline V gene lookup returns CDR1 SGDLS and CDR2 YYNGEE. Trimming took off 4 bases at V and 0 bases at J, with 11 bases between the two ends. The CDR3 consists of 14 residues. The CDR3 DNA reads TGTGCCAGCAGCCCCCGTCAGGGCTCCTACGAGCAGTACTTC. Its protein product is CASSPRQGSYEQYF.

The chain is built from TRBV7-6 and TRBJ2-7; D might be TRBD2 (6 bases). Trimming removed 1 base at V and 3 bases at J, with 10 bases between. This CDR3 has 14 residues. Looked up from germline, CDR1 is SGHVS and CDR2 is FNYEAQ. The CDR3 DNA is TGTGCCAGCAGCTTAGAAGGGAGGCACTACGAGCAGTACTTC. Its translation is CASSLEGRHYEQYF.